Following are 3 T cell receptor beta chains from one sample sequenced in a study of blood T cell repertoires in COVID-19. The assay was immunoSEQ multiplex PCR, and TCRdb's table has in-frame clones only and misses some. Of 200,000 to 250,000 clones listed, around nine tenths are singletons. Sequencing was performed on peripheral blood. These receptors were obtained from a woman between 18 and 29 years old who had recovered from COVID-19.

This chain uses TRBV25-1 with TRBJ2-3; no clear D. The CDR3 loop spans 12 amino acids. Trimming stripped 6 bases from V and 0 bases from J, with 4 bases between. CDR1 MGHDK and CDR2 SYGVNS come from the germline V gene. The CDR3 sequence is CASSPSTDTQYF. The CDR3 DNA reads as TGTGCCAGCAGCCCTAGCACAGATACGCAGTATTTT. Looking up the rest from reference TRBV25-1 and TRBJ2-3 gives the full variable domain: EADIYQTPRYLVIGTGKKITLECSQTMGHDKMYWYQQDPGMELHLIHYSYGVNSTEKGDLSSESTVSRIRTEHFPLTLESARPSHTSQYLCASSPSTDTQYFGPGTRLTVL.

The rearrangement links TRBV5-1 to TRBJ1-1; 7 bases match TRBD1. This CDR3 has 15 amino acids. The junction had 7 bases not matched to a gene; V was cut back by 3 bases and J by 2 bases. Germline V gives CDR1 SGHRS, CDR2 YFSETQ. The chain's CDR3 is CASSWVGTANTEAFF. CDR3 nucleotide sequence: TGCGCCAGCAGCTGGGTCGGGACAGCCAACACTGAAGCTTTCTTT.

This sequence joins TRBV15 and TRBJ1-1; D call uncertain. This CDR3 is built from 13 residues. V was shortened by 4 bases and J by 3 bases, with 9 bases between the two germline ends. Germline lookup yields CDR1 LNHNV and CDR2 YYDKDF (reference sequence). DNA for the CDR3: TGTGCCACCAGCACCGTACGGTACACTGAAGCTTTCTTT. This translates into CATSTVRYTEAFF.